These 29 T cell receptor beta chains share one sample of origin, sequenced in a study of blood T cell repertoires in COVID-19. Only in-frame clones appear in the TCRdb table, and some are missing; sequencing was by immunoSEQ multiplex PCR. This sample carries about 440,000 clones, 70% to 90% of them seen once, and the ten largest clones take around 13%. Sequenced input: peripheral blood. These receptors were taken from a woman aged 45-65 years with COVID-19, enrolled during active disease.

DNA of the CDR3: TGTGCCAGCAGCCAAGACTACTCTGGGGCCAACGTCCTGACTTTC. Translating it yields CASSQDYSGANVLTF. The rearrangement joins TRBV14 to TRBJ2-6; the D is unclear. Germline V gene sequence: CDR1 SGHDN, CDR2 FVKESK. The CDR3 is made up of 15 amino acids. V was cut by 0 bases and J by 0 bases, with 3 bases left in between.

The gene calls are TRBV12-3 or TRBV12-4 and TRBJ1-2; the match to TRBD1 covers 7 bases. V was clipped by 6 bases and J by 8 bases; unmatched bases: 9. The CDR3 runs to 13 residues. CDR3 nucleotide sequence: TGTGCCAGCAGCAGTTCAGGGGGGCGCGGCTACACCTTC. Translation gives CASSSSGGRGYTF.

CDR3 loop: CATSKQGAATEAFF. The CDR3 DNA reads TGTGCCACCAGCAAGCAGGGGGCAGCCACTGAAGCTTTCTTT. V is TRBV15 and J is TRBJ1-1; 8 bases match TRBD1. With V trimmed by 4 bases and J by 4 bases, 5 bases remained unmatched. The CDR3 is 14 residues long. The germline CDR1 and CDR2 sequences are LNHNV and YYDKDF (reference sequence).

The chain recombines TRBV5-6 with TRBJ2-1; the D is unclear. V was cut by 1 base and J by 10 bases, with 6 bases left in between. Germline V gene lookup returns CDR1 SGHDT and CDR2 YYEEEE. The CDR3 length is 11 residues. CDR3 sequence (DNA): TGTGCCAGCAGCTTGATGGCAGAGCAGTTCTTC. This sequence encodes CASSLMAEQFF.

As for this clone: This same CDR3 is encoded by further DNA sequences in the sample. The chain combines TRBV6-5 with TRBJ1-2; 7 bases are shared with TRBD1. There are 12 residues in the CDR3. Per germline, CDR1 MNHEY and CDR2 SVGAGI. The V and J ends lost 6 bases and 6 bases, in that order; junction bases with no gene match: 4. CDR3 residues: CASSRQGDGYTF. The CDR3, as DNA: TGTGCCAGCAGCCGCCAGGGGGATGGCTACACCTTC.

The chain joins TRBV11-2 to TRBJ1-2; D remains ambiguous. This CDR3 has 12 residues. Germline lookup yields CDR1 SGHAT and CDR2 FQNNGV. The germline V and J ends were trimmed by 6 bases and 8 bases, with 13 bases remaining between them. For the CDR3, the DNA is TGTGCCAGCAGTCAAACCAGTTGGGGCTACACCTTC. This gives the protein CASSQTSWGYTF.

The rearrangement links TRBV18 to TRBJ2-7, with D possibly matching TRBD2 (7 bases). This CDR3 region has 14 residues. The germline V gene has CDR1 KGHSH and CDR2 LQKENI. Between the trimmed V and J ends, which lost 3 bases and 4 bases, there was a span of 13 bases. CDR3 DNA: TGTGCCAGCTCACCTCGGGGGGCGACTTACGAGCAGTACTTC. Its protein product is CASSPRGATYEQYF.

The chain couples TRBV5-6 to TRBJ2-7; 7 bases match TRBD1. The CDR3 spans 14 residues. The trim removed 3 bases at V and 3 bases at J, leaving 6 bases unmatched. Germline CDR1 reads SGHDT; CDR2 reads YYEEEE. The CDR3 DNA reads as TGTGCCAGCAGCTACGACAGGGATCTCTACGAGCAGTACTTC. This encodes CASSYDRDLYEQYF.

This clone was seen only once. This chain connects TRBV27 to TRBJ1-2, with D unresolved. V was shortened by 3 bases and J by 2 bases, with 10 bases between the two germline ends. The CDR3 covers 14 residues. The V gene's germline CDR1 is MNHEY and CDR2 SMNVEV (reference sequence). CDR3 in amino acids: CASSLNRGNYGYTF. In nucleotides, the CDR3 is TGTGCCAGCAGTTTGAATCGCGGGAACTATGGCTACACCTTC.

J is TRBJ2-1 and V is TRBV24-1; no clear D. The CDR3 is 14 amino acids. The germline V gene has CDR1 KGHDR and CDR2 SFDVKD. Trimming shortened V by 4 bases and J by 9 bases, and 15 bases separated the two germline ends. As DNA, the CDR3 is TGTGCCACCAGTGACCTTACCATGACGGGTGAGCAGTTCTTC. This codes for CATSDLTMTGEQFF.

On this clone itself: Other DNA sequences from this sample encode an identical CDR3 as well. The rearrangement joins TRBV4-1 to TRBJ1-2, with 7 bases matching TRBD1. With V trimmed by 1 base and J by 2 bases, 1 base remained unmatched. The CDR3 totals 14 residues. Germline CDR1 is MGHRA and CDR2 is YSYEKL. The CDR3 DNA reads as TGCGCCAGCAGCCAAGCAGGGGGGAACTATGGCTACACCTTC. Amino acids: CASSQAGGNYGYTF.

The chain couples TRBV20-1 to TRBJ2-1; possibly TRBD2 for D (6 bases). V gave up 6 bases and J gave up 5 bases, with 8 bases separating them. The CDR3 has 11 amino acids. Looked up from germline, CDR1 is DFQATT and CDR2 is SNEGSKA (reference sequence). CDR3 amino acids: CSAGGNNEQFF. Here the CDR3 DNA reads TGCAGTGCCGGGGGTAACAATGAGCAGTTCTTC.

The V call is TRBV4-1, the J call TRBJ1-1, with D uncertain. The V gene's germline CDR1 is MGHRA and CDR2 YSYEKL. CDR3 length equals 12 residues. V was pared by 0 bases and J by 4 bases, with 3 bases between. This CDR3 is CASSQESTEAFF. DNA for the CDR3: TGCGCCAGCAGCCAAGAGAGCACTGAAGCTTTCTTT.

This clone came up once. The chain carries TRBV18 and TRBJ2-3; 12 positions agree with TRBD2. Trimming removed 4 bases from V and 3 bases from J; junction bases left unmatched: 8. The germline gives CDR1 KGHSH, CDR2 LQKENI. The CDR3 consists of 17 residues. CDR3 sequence reads: CASSRGGGLAGTDTQYF. CDR3 coding DNA: TGTGCCAGCTCACGAGGAGGTGGACTAGCGGGGACAGATACGCAGTATTTT.

The rearrangement links TRBV5-1 to TRBJ2-1; 9 bases align to TRBD2. The CDR3 extends over 12 amino acids. Trimming at V came to 2 bases and at J to 10 bases, leaving 1 base not matched to a gene. From germline, CDR1 is SGHRS and CDR2 YFSETQ. CDR3 nucleotide sequence: TGCGCCAGCAGCTTCGCGGGAGGGGAGCAGTTCTTC. Translation: CASSFAGGEQFF.

The chain combines TRBV9 with TRBJ1-6; 7 bases fit TRBD1. CDR1 is SGDLS and CDR2 is YYNGEE in the germline V gene. Unmatched junction bases numbered 7, after V lost 4 bases and J lost 9 bases. The CDR3 is 14 amino acids. As DNA, the CDR3 is TGTGCCAGCAGCCCTCTTACAGGGGCTTCACCCCTCCACTTT. Its translation: CASSPLTGASPLHF.

The CDR3 loop reads CAPHGSAGAKNIQYF. DNA for the CDR3: TGTGCCCCTCATGGCTCAGCGGGAGCCAAAAACATTCAGTACTTC. This chain joins TRBV24-1 and TRBJ2-4, with a possible D match to TRBD2 (6 bases). Trimming stripped 12 bases from V and 0 bases from J, with 17 bases between. The CDR3 runs 15 residues. Germline-derived CDR1 and CDR2 are KGHDR and SFDVKD.

V is TRBV29-1 and J is TRBJ2-3, with D tentatively TRBD1 (5 bases). CDR3 length: 14 residues. Trimming stripped 7 bases from V and 0 bases from J, with 14 bases between. CDR1 and CDR2 from the germline V gene are SQVTM and ANQGSEA. CDR3 sequence: CSASRDLSTDTQYF. The CDR3 DNA reads as TGCAGCGCATCCAGGGATCTAAGCACAGATACGCAGTATTTT.

The rearrangement links TRBV2 to TRBJ2-7; no firm D call. The germline V gene encodes CDR1 SNHLY and CDR2 FYNNEI. This CDR3 has 11 residues. Trimming cost V 3 bases and J 6 bases, with 6 bases left between them. CDR3 sequence reads: CASSEAVEQYF. CDR3 coding DNA: TGTGCCAGCAGTGAGGCGGTCGAGCAGTACTTC. Together with reference TRBV2 and TRBJ2-7, the CDR3 gives the full variable domain: EPEVTQTPSHQVTQMGQEVILRCVPISNHLYFYWYRQILGQKVEFLVSFYNNEISEKSEIFDDQFSVERPDGSNFTLKIRSTKLEDSAMYFCASSEAVEQYFGPGTRLTVT.

V is TRBV25-1 and J is TRBJ2-3, with 7 bases lining up with TRBD2. V lost 6 bases to trimming and J lost 3 bases; unmatched junction nucleotides: 6. From germline, CDR1 is MGHDK and CDR2 SYGVNS. The CDR3 loop spans 14 amino acids. This CDR3 is CASSGGWMTDTQYF. CDR3 coding DNA: TGTGCCAGCAGCGGGGGGTGGATGACAGATACGCAGTATTTT.

The genes are TRBV27 and TRBJ1-5, with a weak D call TRBD1 (6 bases). The length of the CDR3 is 16 residues. The germline gives CDR1 MNHEY, CDR2 SMNVEV (reference sequence). V was trimmed by 3 bases and J by 2 bases, leaving 14 bases between them. Written as DNA, the CDR3 is TGTGCCAGCAGTTTCCGGGGGGCGCGGGGCAATCAGCCCCAGCATTTT. Amino acid sequence: CASSFRGARGNQPQHF.

V and J are TRBV29-1 and TRBJ1-2; D is uncertain. The V end was cut by 4 bases, the J end by 6 bases, with 6 bases between. Germline V gene sequence: CDR1 SQVTM, CDR2 ANQGSEA. The CDR3 is made up of 10 amino acids. The CDR3 here is CSVVGDGYTF. In DNA form, the CDR3 reads TGCAGCGTTGTGGGAGATGGCTACACCTTC.

Details on this clone: Additional DNA sequences in this sample encode the identical CDR3. The J gene is TRBJ2-7, the V gene TRBV27, with D tentatively TRBD2 (6 bases). Trimming took off 3 bases at V and 7 bases at J, with 10 bases between the two ends. This CDR3 is built from 12 residues. Germline V gene sequence: CDR1 MNHEY, CDR2 SMNVEV (reference sequence). The CDR3 here is CASSFGGREQYF. CDR3 DNA: TGTGCCAGCAGTTTTGGTGGGAGGGAGCAGTACTTC.

This rearrangement joins TRBV19 to TRBJ2-2; possibly TRBD1 for D (5 bases). The CDR3 length is 13 residues. Germline CDR1 and CDR2: LNHDA and SQIVND (reference sequence). V shed 7 bases and J shed 5 bases, with 11 bases lying between them. The CDR3 bases are TGTGCCAGTACCCAAGGGGAAACCGGGGAGCTGTTTTTT. It is translated as CASTQGETGELFF.

This chain uses TRBV5-6 with TRBJ2-3, with D possibly TRBD2 on 5 matching bases. Deletions cut 0 bases from V and 2 bases from J, with 10 bases between. Germline V lookup: CDR1 SGHDT, CDR2 YYEEEE. CDR3 length equals 15 residues. The CDR3 loop is CASSLGTGVTDTQYF. CDR3 DNA: TGTGCCAGCAGCTTGGGGACTGGCGTCACAGATACGCAGTATTTT.

The chain recombines TRBV5-1 with TRBJ2-7; 10 bases agree with TRBD1. CDR1 SGHRS and CDR2 YFSETQ come from the germline V gene. Trimming cost V 5 bases and J 6 bases; bases outside gene matches: 11. The CDR3 runs to 15 residues. The CDR3 sequence is CASRPRQGAVGEQYF. In nucleotides, the CDR3 is TGCGCCAGCAGACCCAGACAGGGGGCGGTAGGCGAGCAGTACTTC.

Only a few counts were recorded for this clone. The same CDR3 is also encoded by other DNA sequences in this sample. The chain combines TRBV5-1 with TRBJ1-3; tentative D call: TRBD1 (5 bases). The V gene lost 0 bases and the J gene lost 0 bases, with 7 bases spanning the gap. The CDR3 is made up of 15 amino acids. Germline V gives CDR1 SGHRS, CDR2 YFSETQ. In DNA, the CDR3 is TGCGCCAGCAGCTTGGACGGGGGCTCTGGAAACACCATATATTTT. Amino acid sequence: CASSLDGGSGNTIYF.

The V and J genes are TRBV10-2 and TRBJ1-3; D gene ambiguous. Trimming took off 5 bases at V and 2 bases at J, with 7 bases between the two ends. The CDR3 sequence is 13 residues long. Germline V lookup: CDR1 WSHSY, CDR2 SAAADI. The CDR3 sequence is CASSPRAGNTIYF. The CDR3 bases are TGCGCCAGCAGTCCGAGGGCTGGAAACACCATATATTTT.

The chain employs TRBV19 and TRBJ2-1; D remains ambiguous. Trimming removed 0 bases at V and 8 bases at J, with 11 bases between. Germline lookup yields CDR1 LNHDA and CDR2 SQIVND (reference sequence). This CDR3 is built from 14 residues. Here the CDR3 DNA reads TGTGCCAGTAGTATAGAACTCTTTAGTGATGAGCAGTTCTTC. Its protein product is CASSIELFSDEQFF.